One and the same sample provided the 30 T cell receptor beta chains below, sequenced in a study of CD8 T cells in ankylosing spondylitis. TCRdb reprocessed the 5' RACE reads via MiXCR and lists one record per CDR3 protein. Here the sample spans under 250,000 distinct CDR3 sequences, about 11% being singletons. The sample comprised blood, either unsorted or a sorted T cell fraction (not recorded which). Receptor source: a male donor with ankylosing spondylitis or in good health (not recorded which).

This clonotype was detected many times. The chain links TRBV6-2 or TRBV6-3 to TRBJ2-3; D is possibly TRBD2 (6 bases). Germline V gene data show CDR1 as MNHEY and CDR2 as SVGEGT. The length of the CDR3 is 17 residues. V was pared by 2 bases and J by 2 bases, with 17 bases between. In DNA, the CDR3 is TGTGCCAGCAGTTACCTGCAGCCGGGACTCCCCACAGATACGCAGTATTTT. Its protein is CASSYLQPGLPTDTQYF.

The V and J genes are TRBV6-1 and TRBJ1-5, with D perhaps TRBD1 (5 bases). Trimming stripped 2 bases from V and 3 bases from J, with 11 bases between. The CDR3 length is 15 residues. Germline CDR1 and CDR2: MNHNS and SASEGT. CDR3 in DNA: TGTGCCAGCAGTGAATCCGGGGGACCCAATCAGCCCCAGCATTTT. Its protein product is CASSESGGPNQPQHF.

This clonotype was counted at least ten times. V gene TRBV12-3 or TRBV12-4 combines with J gene TRBJ2-7, with TRBD2 as a possible D gene (5 bases). This CDR3 region has 15 residues. V gave up 6 bases and J gave up 3 bases, with 18 bases separating them. In DNA, the CDR3 is TGTGCCAGCAGACCCCCCCGGGGTGAGAACTACGAGCAGTACTTC. This codes for CASRPPRGENYEQYF.

This clonotype occurred many times. The rearrangement joins TRBV24-1 to TRBJ2-3; 9 nucleotides align to TRBD1. V lost 3 bases to trimming and J lost 8 bases; unmatched junction nucleotides: 8. Germline assignment: CDR1 KGHDR and CDR2 SFDVKD. CDR3 length: 15 amino acids. The CDR3 sequence is CATSDGGQGLGTQYF. The CDR3, as DNA: TGTGCCACCAGTGATGGGGGACAGGGTCTCGGTACGCAGTATTTT.

This clonotype was counted at least ten times. The chain combines TRBV10-3 with TRBJ1-6; tentatively, D is TRBD1 (6 bases). The CDR3 runs 13 residues. Germline values: CDR1 ENHRY, CDR2 SYGVKD. V shed 9 bases and J shed 4 bases, with 10 bases lying between them. The CDR3 region has the DNA TGTGCCATAAACCAGGGGTATAATTCACCCCTCCACTTT. Translating gives CAINQGYNSPLHF.

This clonotype was detected only a few times. This chain uses TRBV3-1 with TRBJ2-3; 9 positions agree with TRBD2. The CDR3 extends over 15 amino acids. CDR1 is LGHDT and CDR2 is YNNKEL in the germline V gene (reference sequence). Losses at the gene ends were 4 bases for V and 4 bases for J; bases not matched to a gene: 6. The CDR3 DNA reads as TGTGCCAGCAGCCGTTCTAGCGGGGTCCCAGATACGCAGTATTTT. Protein: CASSRSSGVPDTQYF.

This clonotype was counted ten times or more. The CDR3: CASSPGVNQPQHF. In DNA form, the CDR3 reads TGCGCCAGCAGCCCCGGGGTAAACCAGCCCCAGCATTTT. The gene calls are TRBV5-1 and TRBJ1-5; no definite D call. V was pared by 4 bases and J by 7 bases, with 12 bases between. Germline CDR1 is SGHRS and CDR2 is YFSETQ. This CDR3 region has 13 residues.

This clonotype was found many times. This chain uses TRBV7-9 with TRBJ1-1; no clear D gene. Germline V CDR1 and CDR2: SEHNR, FQNEAQ (reference sequence). The CDR3 spans 13 residues. The ends were cut back, 0 bases at V and 7 bases at J, with 9 bases in the middle. CDR3 loop: CASSLAQSDEAFF. In nucleotides, the CDR3 is TGTGCCAGCAGCTTAGCGCAGTCGGATGAAGCTTTCTTT.

This clonotype was counted ten times or more. This chain's CDR3 is CASGLGIYEQYF. DNA of the CDR3: TGTGCCAGCGGCCTCGGTATCTACGAGCAGTACTTC. The genes are TRBV6-1 and TRBJ2-7, with D hard to call. Germline CDR1 reads MNHNS; CDR2 reads SASEGT. Deletions cut 8 bases from V and 3 bases from J, with 11 bases between. The CDR3 spans 12 residues.

This clonotype showed up just a few times. V is TRBV5-1 and J is TRBJ2-7; D is unresolved. The CDR3 runs to 14 residues. Trimming removed 4 bases from V and 0 bases from J, with 11 bases in between. Germline values: CDR1 SGHRS, CDR2 YFSETQ. DNA for the CDR3: TGCGCCAGCAGCCTCGACATCAACTCCTACGAGCAGTACTTC. Protein sequence: CASSLDINSYEQYF.

This clonotype has ten or more counts. The rearrangement uses TRBV5-1 and TRBJ2-7, with TRBD1 matching 9 bases. Germline loops: CDR1 SGHRS, CDR2 YFSETQ. Unmatched junction bases numbered 5, after V lost 3 bases and J lost 4 bases. This CDR3 has 14 residues. This chain's CDR3 is CASSSGQGRYEQYF. The DNA of the CDR3 is TGCGCCAGCAGCTCAGGACAGGGGCGGTACGAGCAGTACTTC. The variable domain in full, completed from reference TRBV5-1 and TRBJ2-7, reads KAGVTQTPRYLIKTRGQQVTLSCSPISGHRSVSWYQQTPGQGLQFLFEYFSETQRNKGNFPGRFSGRQFSNSRSEMNVSTLELGDSALYLCASSSGQGRYEQYFGPGTRLTVT.

Many counts were recorded for this clonotype. This chain joins TRBV5-1 and TRBJ2-3; 11 bases are shared with TRBD2. The CDR3 spans 16 residues. Germline V lookup: CDR1 SGHRS, CDR2 YFSETQ. Unmatched junction bases numbered 7, after V lost 4 bases and J lost 3 bases. The DNA of the CDR3 is TGCGCCAGCAGCCTACTAACTAGCGGGGGAACAGATACGCAGTATTTT. This encodes CASSLLTSGGTDTQYF.

Many counts were recorded for this clonotype. This sequence joins TRBV7-8 and TRBJ2-7; D ambiguous. Trimming removed 1 base from V and 0 bases from J, with 7 bases in between. CDR3 size: 14 residues. Germline V gives CDR1 SGHVS, CDR2 FQNEAQ. Here the CDR3 reads CASSLEAPSYEQYF. The CDR3 DNA sequence: TGTGCCAGCAGCTTAGAGGCTCCCTCCTACGAGCAGTACTTC.

This clonotype was counted at least ten times. The rearrangement links TRBV5-5 to TRBJ1-3; D remains unclear. V was pared by 0 bases and J by 0 bases, with 7 bases between. The CDR3 contains 15 residues. Per germline, CDR1 SGHKS and CDR2 YYEKEE (reference sequence). The CDR3 DNA is TGTGCCAGCAGCTTGGGCGGAAGCTCTGGAAACACCATATATTTT. Translation: CASSLGGSSGNTIYF.

This rearrangement joins TRBV7-9 to TRBJ1-2; 10 nucleotides align to TRBD1. After removal of 8 bases from V and 6 bases from J, the junction contained 3 bases not matched to a gene. Per the germline V gene, CDR1 is SEHNR and CDR2 is FQNEAQ (reference sequence). CDR3 size: 12 residues. Here the CDR3 reads CASLTGGDGYTF. Here the CDR3 DNA reads TGTGCCAGCCTGACAGGGGGCGATGGCTACACCTTC. The full variable domain, rest sourced from reference TRBV7-9 and TRBJ1-2, is DTGVSQNPRHKITKRGQNVTFRCDPISEHNRLYWYRQTLGQGPEFLTYFQNEAQLEKSRLLSDRFSAERPKGSFSTLEIQRTEQGDSAMYLCASLTGGDGYTFGSGTRLTVV.

This clonotype was counted a few times. The V and J genes are TRBV7-9 and TRBJ2-7; D not certain. From germline, CDR1 is SEHNR and CDR2 FQNEAQ (reference sequence). V was cut by 1 base and J by 7 bases, with 8 bases left in between. The CDR3 consists of 12 residues. This chain's CDR3 is CASSLGLQEQYF. The DNA for the CDR3 is TGTGCCAGCAGCTTAGGACTCCAGGAGCAGTACTTC.

This clonotype was detected ten times or more. CDR3 sequence: CSAPSGTSGKNTDTQYF. For the CDR3, the DNA is TGCAGTGCTCCATCGGGGACTAGCGGGAAAAACACAGATACGCAGTATTTT. The chain carries TRBV20-1 and TRBJ2-3, with 13 bases fitting TRBD2. CDR3 length: 17 residues. Trimming took 5 bases from V and 2 from J; bases not matched to a gene: 10. Germline V gives CDR1 DFQATT, CDR2 SNEGSKA (reference sequence).

This chain connects TRBV20-1 to TRBJ2-1; tentatively, D is TRBD2 (6 bases). Germline V gene sequence: CDR1 DFQATT, CDR2 SNEGSKA (reference sequence). The ends were cut back, 3 bases at V and 12 bases at J, with 21 bases in the middle. The CDR3 consists of 14 residues. For the CDR3, the DNA is TGCAGTGCTAGTGTCGCACTCCCCGGGGGAGGGCAGTTCTTC. As protein: CSASVALPGGGQFF.

This clonotype has at least ten counts. The chain is built from TRBV5-5 and TRBJ1-2; TRBD1 aligns across 9 bases. Per germline, CDR1 SGHKS and CDR2 YYEKEE (reference sequence). The CDR3 consists of 14 residues. J gave up 5 bases and V 0 bases, and 2 bases lay outside the gene matches. CDR3: CASSLAGTGYGYTF. In DNA, the CDR3 is TGTGCCAGCAGCTTGGCCGGGACAGGGTATGGCTACACCTTC.

This clonotype was picked up many times. This chain uses TRBV12-3 or TRBV12-4 with TRBJ2-2; the D gene is possibly TRBD2 (6 bases). CDR3 length: 15 amino acids. Trimming removed 3 bases from V and 3 bases from J, with 11 bases in between. The CDR3 DNA reads as TGTGCCAGCAGTTTTCCCGGGAGATACACCGGGGAGCTGTTTTTT. Translating it yields CASSFPGRYTGELFF.

This clonotype was detected ten times or more. The chain recombines TRBV12-3 or TRBV12-4 with TRBJ2-5; the D gene is possibly TRBD2 (6 bases). The CDR3 is made up of 15 amino acids. Trimming removed 6 bases at V and 1 base at J, with 15 bases between. The CDR3 sequence: CASSHLLAPQETQYF. CDR3 sequence (DNA): TGTGCCAGCAGCCATCTCCTAGCGCCCCAAGAGACCCAGTACTTC.

This clonotype was recorded at least ten times. The chain combines TRBV10-1 with TRBJ2-2; 11 bases line up with TRBD2. The V gene end was trimmed by 5 bases and the J gene end by 6 bases; junction bases not matched to a gene: 8. The CDR3 consists of 16 residues. Germline CDR1 WNHNN, CDR2 SYGVQD (reference sequence). The CDR3 DNA sequence: TGCGCCAGCAGTAGGATTAGCGGGGGGGCCTCCGGGGAGCTGTTTTTT. Amino acids: CASSRISGGASGELFF.

This clonotype was seen ten or more times. This sequence joins TRBV20-1 and TRBJ2-1; the D gene could be TRBD1 or TRBD2 (5 bases each). The ends were cut back, 6 bases at V and 2 bases at J, with 17 bases in the middle. The CDR3 extends over 15 amino acids. CDR1 is DFQATT and CDR2 is SNEGSKA in the germline V gene (reference sequence). CDR3 coding DNA: TGCAGTGCGAGACCGGGACCCAGAACCTACAATGAGCAGTTCTTC. It codes for CSARPGPRTYNEQFF.

At least ten counts were recorded for this clonotype. The chain has TRBV20-1 and TRBJ1-5; D remains unclear. V was cut by 2 bases and J by 0 bases, with 8 bases left in between. There are 14 residues in the CDR3. Looked up from germline, CDR1 is DFQATT and CDR2 is SNEGSKA (reference sequence). In DNA, the CDR3 is TGCAGTGCTAGAAACAGCTATAGCAATCAGCCCCAGCATTTT. Its translation is CSARNSYSNQPQHF.

Ten or more counts support this clonotype. The rearrangement links TRBV21-1 to TRBJ2-2; the tabulated D call, TRBD2, remains unverified against the DNA. TRBV21-1 is labeled a pseudogene. The CDR3 has 16 residues. This CDR3 reads CASSKTGGLYQGELFF. The CDR3 bases are TGTGCCAGCAGCAAAACCGGAGGACTTTATCAGGGGGAGCTGTTTTTT.

This clonotype was detected many times. The genes are TRBV20-1 and TRBJ2-7, with 8 positions matching TRBD2. The ends lost 1 base at V and 4 bases at J; junction bases unmatched: 12. The CDR3 totals 16 residues. The germline V gene has CDR1 DFQATT and CDR2 SNEGSKA (reference sequence). The CDR3 DNA sequence: TGCAGTGCTAGAGTTCTCCCCGGGACTAGTTCTTACGAGCAGTACTTC. It specifies CSARVLPGTSSYEQYF.

A few counts support this clonotype. V usage is TRBV12-3 or TRBV12-4 and J usage is TRBJ2-5, with 13 positions matching TRBD2. V lost 5 bases to trimming and J lost 4 bases; unmatched junction nucleotides: 1. The CDR3 has 14 amino acids. In DNA form, the CDR3 reads TGTGCCAGCAGTGGGACTAGCGGGATAGAGACCCAGTACTTC. Translation gives CASSGTSGIETQYF.

To note about this clonotype: This may be a read error: a much more frequent sequence differs by one nucleotide. The V gene is TRBV7-9, the J gene TRBJ2-1; no definite D call. This CDR3 spans 15 amino acids. Germline loops: CDR1 SEHNR, CDR2 FQNEAQ (reference sequence). The CDR3 reads CVSSSYMSSYNEQFF. The CDR3 DNA is TGTGTCAGCAGCTCTTACATGAGCTCCTACAATGAGCAGTTCTTC.

This clonotype was recorded many times. The CDR3 nucleotides are TGTGCCACCAGCACGATACCCGGGGACGAGCAGTACTTC. Translated, it gives CATSTIPGDEQYF. The chain recombines TRBV15 with TRBJ2-7, with D tentatively TRBD2 (5 bases). The germline V and J ends were trimmed by 4 bases and 5 bases, with 12 bases remaining between them. CDR1 LNHNV and CDR2 YYDKDF come from the germline V gene (reference sequence). The CDR3 is 13 residues long. The whole variable domain, filled in from reference TRBV15 and TRBJ2-7, reads DAMVIQNPRYQVTQFGKPVTLSCSQTLNHNVMYWYQQKSSQAPKLLFHYYDKDFNNEADTPDNFQSRRPNTSFCFLDIRSPGLGDTAMYLCATSTIPGDEQYFGPGTRLTVT.

This clonotype was counted ten times or more. The V and J genes are TRBV5-1 and TRBJ2-7, with D possibly TRBD1 on 5 matching bases. CDR3 length equals 11 residues. Germline assignment: CDR1 SGHRS and CDR2 YFSETQ. Trimming shortened V by 9 bases and J by 3 bases, and 10 bases separated the two germline ends. The CDR3 sequence: CATRQSYEQYF. The CDR3 DNA reads TGCGCCACCCGACAGAGCTACGAGCAGTACTTC.